Following are 10 T cell receptor beta chains from one sample sequenced in a study of identical twins. MiXCR was run by TCRdb on the 5' RACE reads, yielding one entry per CDR3 protein. The table lists 200,000 to 300,000 distinct CDR3 sequences, about 7% of them singletons. These data were also reused for a study on yellow fever vaccine responses in identical twins.

The sequencing input was memory (CD45RO+) T cells sorted from blood. These TCRs come from a woman younger than 35 in good health.

This clonotype was seen many times. The V gene is TRBV7-6, the J gene TRBJ2-1; 9 nucleotides match TRBD1. The germline V gene encodes CDR1 SGHVS and CDR2 FNYEAQ. Trimming removed 4 bases from V and 2 bases from J; junction bases left unmatched: 3. The length of the CDR3 is 15 residues. CDR3 residues: CASSSDRGTYNEQFF. The CDR3 DNA reads as TGTGCCAGCAGCTCAGACAGGGGGACCTACAATGAGCAGTTCTTC. Together with reference TRBV7-6 and TRBJ2-1, the CDR3 gives the full variable domain: GAGVSQSPRYKVTKRGQDVALRCDPISGHVSLYWYRQALGQGPEFLTYFNYEAQQDKSGLPNDRFSAERPEGSISTLTIQRTEQRDSAMYRCASSSDRGTYNEQFFGPGTRLTVL.

This chain joins TRBV11-2 and TRBJ2-3; 9 bases align to TRBD1. Germline V gives CDR1 SGHAT, CDR2 FQNNGV. V gave up 6 bases and J gave up 4 bases; unmatched junction bases: 11. This CDR3 region has 16 residues. CDR3 coding DNA: TGTGCCAGCAGAATTGCCGGGACAGGGAGGGCAGATACGCAGTATTTT. It encodes CASRIAGTGRADTQYF. Full variable domain (rest looked up from reference TRBV11-2 and TRBJ2-3): EAGVAQSPRYKIIEKRQSVAFWCNPISGHATLYWYQQILGQGPKLLIQFQNNGVVDDSQLPKDRFSAERLKGVDSTLKIQPAKLEDSAVYLCASRIAGTGRADTQYFGPGTRLTVL.

Ten or more counts support this clonotype. V gene TRBV20-1 combines with J gene TRBJ2-2; 7 nucleotides match TRBD1. Germline V gene lookup returns CDR1 DFQATT and CDR2 SNEGSKA (reference sequence). There are 12 residues in the CDR3. The CDR3 sequence: CSGTENTGELFF. CDR3 DNA: TGCTCCGGGACAGAGAACACCGGGGAGCTGTTTTTT.

This clonotype was detected many times. The CDR3 spells CATSEEAGTGELFF. CDR3 sequence (DNA): TGTGCCACCAGTGAGGAGGCTGGCACCGGGGAGCTGTTTTTT. The chain uses TRBV24-1 and TRBJ2-2, with D possibly being TRBD2 (5 bases). The CDR3 runs 14 residues. Trimming stripped 4 bases from V and 4 bases from J, with 9 bases between. CDR1 is KGHDR, CDR2 SFDVKD, per germline.

This clonotype was recorded a few times. V is TRBV20-1 and J is TRBJ1-2, with no clear D. CDR3 length: 14 amino acids. Trimming removed 4 bases at V and 4 bases at J, with 16 bases between. CDR1 DFQATT and CDR2 SNEGSKA come from the germline V gene (reference sequence). The CDR3 bases are TGCAGTGCTACTCCCCGGGTCCCCCTCTATGGCTACACCTTC. This codes for CSATPRVPLYGYTF.

This clonotype was observed at least ten times. The chain recombines TRBV3-1 with TRBJ2-1, with TRBD2 identical over 7 bases. J was trimmed by 1 base and V by 5 bases; bases with no gene match: 2. The germline gives CDR1 LGHDT, CDR2 YNNKEL (reference sequence). CDR3 length equals 14 residues. The CDR3 protein is CASSVSGSYNEQFF. The CDR3 DNA follows: TGTGCCAGCAGCGTTAGCGGGTCCTACAATGAGCAGTTCTTC.

This clonotype has at least ten counts. The chain carries TRBV20-1 and TRBJ1-6; the D gene is possibly TRBD1 (5 bases). The CDR3 totals 17 residues. Germline V gene data show CDR1 as DFQATT and CDR2 as SNEGSKA (reference sequence). V lost 0 bases and J lost 0, with 12 bases in between. For the CDR3, the DNA is TGCAGTGCTAGAGATGTGGGGACGAGCTCCTATAATTCACCCCTCCACTTT. Translated, it gives CSARDVGTSSYNSPLHF.

This clonotype was detected a few times. The chain carries TRBV24-1 and TRBJ1-4; no definite D call. The CDR3 extends over 14 amino acids. In germline, CDR1 is KGHDR, CDR2 SFDVKD. Between the trimmed V and J ends, which lost 2 bases and 8 bases, there was a span of 11 bases. CDR3 nucleotides: TGTGCCACCAGTGATTCTGGATCGGGGGAAAAACTGTTTTTT. As protein: CATSDSGSGEKLFF.

V and J are TRBV29-1 and TRBJ2-7; 11 bases align to TRBD1. V was pared by 5 bases and J by 7 bases, with 10 bases of the junction left unmatched. CDR1 and CDR2 (germline): SQVTM, ANQGSEA. The CDR3 has 14 amino acids. The CDR3 DNA reads as TGCAGCGTTAAGGGGACAGGGGGGTTGGATGAGCAGTACTTC. Protein: CSVKGTGGLDEQYF.

For this clonotype: This could be a read error, since a much larger clone is one nucleotide away. The CDR3 ends on some other residue instead of the conserved phenylalanine or tryptophan, so this is likely a read error. V gene TRBV20-1 combines with J gene TRBJ2-5; D is uncertain. Deletions cut 7 bases from V and 5 bases from J, with 8 bases between. The germline gives CDR1 DFQATT, CDR2 SNEGSKA (reference sequence). The CDR3 sequence is 10 residues long. Here the CDR3 reads CSVADETQYS. DNA for the CDR3: TGCAGTGTCGCGGATGAGACCCAGTACTCC.